This T cell receptor (beta chain) appears in the sequencing data of a study of immune heterogeneity within non-small cell lung tumors (dated by TCRdb to 2016 to 2019). In terms of the full investigation: By histology, the tumors included roughly 9 non-squamous carcinomas, a few squamous cell carcinomas and 1 tumor not otherwise specified. For mutant peptides 8 to 11 amino acids long, netMHCpan-3.0 predicted neoantigen binding to the HLA alleles of each patient. Whole-exome sequencing, RNA-seq and TCR beta repertoire sequencing were combined for multiple spatially distinct regions from each NSCLC tumor so that intratumoral immune heterogeneity could be examined. TCR repertoires were analyzed from 55 to 65 tumor loci of about 14 patients, whereas transcriptome data were available for only about 44 loci from more than nine patients.

Overall study results and their limits: Within a patient, identical dominant CDR3B clonotypes were found to recur across loci, yet unique high-frequency clones were also harbored in different tumor locations. A statistically significant but moderate positive correlation (R approximately 0.34) was observed between local T-cell repertoire clonality and local tumor mutational burden. High-frequency TCR beta clonotypes were largely distinct between individual patients.

The TCR template was genomic DNA extracted from bulk tumor tissue, and 600 ng of gDNA was amplified for each sample. During surgery, multiple biopsies were taken from each primary tumor, with sampling sites spaced as far apart as possible within the tumor mass. The study cohort was described as untreated and was composed of newly diagnosed NSCLC cases undergoing curative surgery. The donors were roughly 15 patients with newly diagnosed non-small cell lung cancer who were having surgery with curative intent. The resected tumor masses were reviewed by two independent pathologists. Only DNA and RNA samples of high quality went on to sequencing. The TCR beta CDR3 region was amplified with a multiplex PCR system whose first round of approximately 11 cycles used 32 V-gene forward primers and 13 J-gene reverse primers. The first PCR round used a QIAGEN Multiplex PCR Kit, and the primer sequences were filed in Chinese patent CN105087789A. In a second PCR round, Illumina universal primers were added with the Phusion High-Fidelity PCR Kit. The TCR libraries underwent paired-end sequencing with a read length of 151 bp on the Illumina HiSeq X Ten platform. In the source study's methods: Cutadapt removed reads without multiplex PCR primers, PEAR merged read pairs, and MiXCR with default settings called CDR3 regions. Repertoire diversity was assessed by Shannon entropy, and clonality was calculated as one minus the Shannon entropy divided by the ln of the count of productive unique sequences. A clonotype counted as a dominant or high-frequency T-cell clone when its frequency was 0.5% or higher. TCRdb passed the public sequencing reads through fastp at Q25 and MiXCR, retaining productive beta sequences. All rows with the same CDR3 protein become a single entry with the most common DNA and genes. The V and J calls reflect TCRdb's pipeline rather than the authors' work. A total of 20,000 to 25,000 distinct CDR3 sequences appear in this sample, approximately 30% of them only once. Jointly, the top ten make up 4.4% of the sample.

By its share of the sample, this clonotype is medium-sized (0.01 to 0.1%). Its binding antigen is unknown. Base quality data are lacking; no much larger clone is found one base away. The sequence was collected from a man in his forties with non-small cell lung cancer. The material sequenced was lung tumor tissue.

The DNA is TGTGCCAGCAGCACCGGGACAGGGTATTCACCCCTCCACTTT. It translates as CASSTGTGYSPLHF. This sequence uses TRBV11-2 and TRBJ1-6, with 9 bases in between that match TRBD1. V is cut back by 5 bases and J by 8 bases, with 4 bases in the junction unmatched. Reading the germline V gene gives CDR1 SGHAT and CDR2 FQNNGV. CDR3 length: 14 amino acids, cysteine to phenylalanine. CDR3 DNA only is kept here, 42 bases in frame from base 1.